This is a list of T cell receptor beta chains from one sample in a study of CXCR3-negative and CXCR3-positive naive CD8 T cells. TCRdb re-called the 5' RACE reads; one entry per CDR3 protein, DNA not given. In all, the sample yields some 150,000 distinct CDR3 sequences. Sequenced sample: naive CXCR3+ CD8+ T cells from blood. Receptor source: a human donor in good health. Some clones in this sample may be carry-over from other donors' samples. Both conserved end residues are part of each CDR3.

J gene: TRBJ2-1; V gene: TRBV19; CDR3 protein: CASSREGVYNEQFF
J gene: TRBJ1-1; V gene: TRBV29-1; CDR3 protein: CSVLLHTEAFF
J gene: TRBJ2-7; V gene: TRBV29-1; CDR3 protein: CSVGNPSSYEQYF
J gene: TRBJ2-7; V gene: TRBV5-1; CDR3 protein: CASSLALAFYEQYF
J gene: TRBJ1-1; V gene: TRBV4-2; CDR3 protein: CASSPTGENTEAFF
J gene: TRBJ2-7; V gene: TRBV5-1; CDR3 protein: CASGDTYEQYF
J gene: TRBJ2-5; V gene: TRBV28; CDR3 protein: CTSSKNRGQETQYF
J gene: TRBJ2-5; V gene: TRBV27; CDR3 protein: CASSLLRGGETQYF
J gene: TRBJ1-2; V gene: TRBV6-6; CDR3 protein: CASSYSDLPGGYTF
J gene: TRBJ2-7; V gene: TRBV28; CDR3 protein: CASRSGLAVYEQYF
J gene: TRBJ2-1; V gene: TRBV11-2; CDR3 protein: CASNEFGLAGEAPVYNEQFF
J gene: TRBJ2-7; V gene: TRBV4-3; CDR3 protein: CASSQARTDPTRQYF
J gene: TRBJ2-7; V gene: TRBV12-3/TRBV12-4; CDR3 protein: CASSFNRGSEQYF
J gene: TRBJ2-7; V gene: TRBV7-6; CDR3 protein: CASSLAHGASGLTYEQYF
J gene: TRBJ2-1; V gene: TRBV4-2; CDR3 protein: CASSLGTSGNNEQFF
J gene: TRBJ2-7; V gene: TRBV29-1; CDR3 protein: CSVEDDRVYEQYF
J gene: TRBJ2-1; V gene: TRBV6-4; CDR3 protein: CASSGGESGGHNEQFF
J gene: TRBJ1-1; V gene: TRBV11-2; CDR3 protein: CASSSGWGRVTTEAFF
J gene: TRBJ2-1; V gene: TRBV13; CDR3 protein: CASSLIPDSYNEQFF
J gene: TRBJ1-1; V gene: TRBV13; CDR3 protein: CASSERPHTEAFF
J gene: TRBJ1-4; V gene: TRBV7-9; CDR3 protein: CASSITPGTGDEKLFF
J gene: TRBJ2-1; V gene: TRBV11-2; CDR3 protein: CASSPLLAGGPNEQFF
J gene: TRBJ2-3; V gene: TRBV20-1; CDR3 protein: CSARPATGEYWTDTQYF
J gene: TRBJ2-5; V gene: TRBV7-9; CDR3 protein: CASSLGVETQYF
J gene: TRBJ2-1; V gene: TRBV4-1; CDR3 protein: CASSRLAAGWNEQFF
J gene: TRBJ2-3; V gene: TRBV15; CDR3 protein: CAAGGMTGGEGTDTQYF